This TCR beta chain comes out of a study of blood T cells in healthy people across ages. In the study overall: About one barcoded beta molecule per two T cells was captured by template switching.

The authors ran a second PCR of about 6 to 11 cycles using a sample-barcoded 5' primer and a J-beta primer mix. A single record per CDR3 protein comes from TCRdb applying MiXCR to the 5' RACE reads. This sample yields almost 1 million distinct CDR3 sequences, of which 51% are seen a single time; about a fifth belongs to the top ten. Study-level points and caveats: Underestimates were what the diversity estimates from one million T cells were considered to be.

As regards this clonotype: No antigen is known for it.

The CDR3 loop spans 14 amino acids. Trimming removed 5 bases at V and 0 bases at J, with 11 bases between. Germline CDR1 is DFQATT and CDR2 is SNEGSKA (reference sequence). The origin of this receptor is a woman aged 55-69 years in good health. The rearrangement links TRBV20-1 to TRBJ2-1, with D possibly called TRBD1 or TRBD2 (6 bases each). Material for sequencing was blood. CDR3 sequence: CSARRGSSYNEQFF. CDR3 coding DNA: TGCAGTGCTCGGAGGGGGAGCTCCTACAATGAGCAGTTCTTC.